This T cell receptor beta chain was obtained from a study of blood T cell repertoires in COVID-19. The age range of participants was 18 to 89 years, with residence in about two dozen US areas. Trimming shortened V by 2 bases and J by 0 bases, and 12 bases separated the two germline ends. This CDR3 spans 15 amino acids. The germline CDR1 and CDR2 sequences are SGHRS and YFSETQ. Original methodology: Amplifying reference gene primers gave estimates of nucleated cell counts. The data were produced by immunoSEQ multiplex PCR, yet TCRdb's version contains in-frame clones alone and is incomplete. Clone size and V and J calls were adopted from that table, with D and trimming inferred from the DNA. The profile shows roughly 220,000 clones, around 85% of them singletons.

Sequencing was carried out using PBMCs or T cells enriched from blood (not recorded which). This TCR was sampled from a woman aged 40 to 50 with acute COVID-19. V gene TRBV5-1 combines with J gene TRBJ2-7, with a possible D match to TRBD1 (5 bases). CDR3 amino acids: CASSLNKGISYEQYF. CDR3 in DNA: TGCGCCAGCAGCTTAAATAAGGGGATCTCCTACGAGCAGTACTTC.